The 18 T cell receptor beta chains reported below all come from one sample, sequenced in a study of blood T cells in healthy people across ages (dated by TCRdb to 2014 to 2015). The library was produced with 5' RACE. The listed sequencing device is Illumina HiSeq 2500. A second PCR of about 7 to 12 cycles was run with a J-beta primer mix and a sample-barcoded 5' primer. The public reads were reprocessed in TCRdb via fastp at Q25 and MiXCR, keeping in-frame beta chains. Rows with a matching CDR3 protein are joined into one entry that keeps the most common DNA and genes. For this sample the table gives 790,000 or so distinct CDR3 sequences, of which more than 55% were detected only once. The biggest ten clones account for roughly 25% of the sample. Sequencing was carried out using blood. The receptors come from a man aged 35 to 55 in good health.

This clonotype was picked up a small number of times. DNA for the CDR3: TGTGCCAGCAGCACCCCGGGGATAGCGGGGGTGTCCACAGATACGCAGTATTTT. Its protein is CASSTPGIAGVSTDTQYF. This chain joins TRBV28 and TRBJ2-3; 9 bases map to TRBD2. CDR1 is MDHEN and CDR2 is SYDVKM in the germline V gene. This CDR3 is 18 amino acids long. V shed 6 bases and J 2 bases; nucleotides not matched to a gene: 15.

The chain employs TRBV7-2 and TRBJ2-2; 7 bases fit TRBD1. The V gene's germline CDR1 is SGHTA and CDR2 FQGNSA. The CDR3 is 15 residues long. Losses at the gene ends were 5 bases for V and 6 bases for J; bases not matched to a gene: 9. The CDR3 sequence: CASSVRGTAAGELFF. In DNA form, the CDR3 reads TGTGCCAGCAGCGTGCGAGGGACAGCAGCCGGGGAGCTGTTTTTT.

Worth noting for this clonotype: A clone one base away is much larger, so this may be a read error. The V and J genes are TRBV6-4 and TRBJ2-3; the D gene is possibly TRBD2 (6 bases). Looked up from germline, CDR1 is MRHNA and CDR2 is SNTAGT. CDR3 length: 15 amino acids. This chain's CDR3 is CASSDRETSIDTQYF. CDR3 in DNA: TGTGCCAGCAGTGACCGGGAAACTAGCATAGATACGCAGTATTTT.

This clonotype turned up a few times. J is TRBJ2-5 and V is TRBV6-2 or TRBV6-3; D gene unclear. The CDR3 runs to 16 residues. Per the germline V gene, CDR1 is MNHEY and CDR2 is SVGEGT. V was cut by 0 bases and J by 5 bases, with 16 bases left in between. CDR3 nucleotides: TGTGCCAGCAGTTACTCGACCGGGCAGTACGAGGAGACCCAGTACTTC. This translates into CASSYSTGQYEETQYF.

This clonotype appeared a few times. The chain uses TRBV7-2 and TRBJ2-7; D not resolved. Germline V gene lookup returns CDR1 SGHTA and CDR2 FQGNSA. This CDR3 contains 13 residues. The germline V and J ends were trimmed by 1 base and 7 bases, with 11 bases remaining between them. CDR3 sequence reads: CASSLVRAGEQYF. In DNA, the CDR3 is TGTGCCAGCAGCTTAGTTCGGGCAGGAGAGCAGTACTTC. The variable domain in full, with the rest retrieved from reference TRBV7-2 and TRBJ2-7, is GAGVSQSPSNKVTEKGKDVELRCDPISGHTALYWYRQSLGQGLEFLIYFQGNSAPDKSGLPSDRFSAERTGGSVSTLTIQRTQQEDSAVYLCASSLVRAGEQYFGPGTRLTVT.

Notes on this clonotype: A much larger clone differs from this one at a single base, so this may be a read error. The chain links TRBV2 to TRBJ2-1, with D possibly being TRBD1 or TRBD2 (5 bases each). CDR1 and CDR2 (germline): SNHLY, FYNNEI. CDR3 length equals 12 residues. Trimming removed 6 bases at V and 12 bases at J, with 15 bases between. In DNA, the CDR3 is TGTGCCAGCAGGCCCGGGGACGTGGGGCAGTTCTTC. Translation gives CASRPGDVGQFF.

This clonotype was recorded a few times. The CDR3 region is CASSPGGDMGGYTF. In nucleotides, the CDR3 is TGCGCCAGCAGCCCGGGGGGTGACATGGGCGGCTACACCTTC. This chain connects TRBV5-1 to TRBJ1-2; D possibly corresponds to TRBD1 (5 bases). The V end lost 4 bases, the J end lost 8 bases, and 18 bases lay between the germline ends. The CDR3 extends over 14 amino acids. Germline CDR1 and CDR2: SGHRS and YFSETQ.

The chain recombines TRBV29-1 with TRBJ1-1; tentatively, D is TRBD1 (5 bases). Looked up from germline, CDR1 is SQVTM and CDR2 is ANQGSEA. V was pared by 1 base and J by 0 bases, with 6 bases between. This CDR3 has 13 residues. CDR3 DNA sequence: TGCAGCGTTGAAGGACAGATGAACACTGAAGCTTTCTTT. It yields the protein CSVEGQMNTEAFF.

The chain carries TRBV6-5 and TRBJ2-7; D is uncertain. V gave up 11 bases and J gave up 2 bases, with 16 bases separating them. Per the germline V gene, CDR1 is MNHEY and CDR2 is SVGAGI. The CDR3 is made up of 13 amino acids. CDR3: CARTQAETYEQYF. In DNA, the CDR3 is TGTGCCCGAACTCAGGCAGAGACCTACGAGCAGTACTTC.

The V gene is TRBV11-2, the J gene TRBJ2-4; D call uncertain. The V gene's germline CDR1 is SGHAT and CDR2 FQNNGV. V lost 1 base and J lost 8, with 6 bases in between. The CDR3 has 12 residues. The DNA of the CDR3 is TGTGCCAGCAGCTTAGTTTCGGACATTCAGTACTTC. It yields the protein CASSLVSDIQYF.

A few counts support this clonotype. The gene calls are TRBV15 and TRBJ1-2; 9 bases match TRBD1. Germline assignment: CDR1 LNHNV and CDR2 YYDKDF (reference sequence). The CDR3 totals 16 residues. V dropped 0 bases and J dropped 2; count of bases not matched to a gene: 4. Here the CDR3 reads CATSRDGTGKNYGYTF. The CDR3 DNA reads TGTGCCACCAGCAGAGATGGGACAGGGAAGAACTATGGCTACACCTTC.

The V call is TRBV14, the J call TRBJ2-7; 10 positions match TRBD1. TRBJ2-5 matches the DNA end more closely, so the J call is doubtful. Germline values: CDR1 SGHDN, CDR2 FVKESK. CDR3 length: 15 amino acids. This chain's CDR3 is CASSRGQGLAETQYF. For the CDR3, the DNA is TGTGCCAGCAGCCGGGGACAGGGGTTAGCAGAGACCCAGTACTTC.

This clonotype occurred a few times. The V and J genes are TRBV12-3 or TRBV12-4 and TRBJ1-2; no definite D call. The ends were cut back, 4 bases at V and 8 bases at J, with 8 bases in the middle. The CDR3 has 11 amino acids. The CDR3 reads CASSYSIGYTF. CDR3 sequence (DNA): TGTGCCAGCAGTTATTCTATCGGCTACACCTTC.

Comments on this clonotype: One end of the junction does not line up with germline, which may come from a read error. The chain uses TRBV7-2 and TRBJ1-4; TRBD1 matches at 9 bases. The V gene's germline CDR1 is SGHTA and CDR2 FQGNSA. The CDR3 loop spans 14 amino acids. The CDR3 DNA reads as TGTGTCAGCAGCTCCGGGACAGGGAATGAAAAACTGTTTTTT. This sequence encodes CVSSSGTGNEKLFF.

The genes are TRBV25-1 and TRBJ1-2; no definite D call. V was cut by 6 bases and J by 0 bases, with 11 bases left in between. CDR3 length: 14 amino acids. Germline assignment: CDR1 MGHDK and CDR2 SYGVNS. DNA of the CDR3: TGTGCCAGCAGGGCAGCAGGCACTAACTATGGCTACACCTTC. It encodes CASRAAGTNYGYTF.

The gene calls are TRBV28 and TRBJ2-5, with 8 bases lining up with TRBD1. Germline CDR1 MDHEN, CDR2 SYDVKM. With 4 bases clipped from V and 3 bases from J, the junction kept 7 bases outside the gene matches. The CDR3 contains 15 residues. CDR3 DNA sequence: TGTGCCAGCAGTTCCAACGGACAGGGAGAAGAGACCCAGTACTTC. It is translated as CASSSNGQGEETQYF.

V gene TRBV29-1 combines with J gene TRBJ2-1; 8 nucleotides agree with TRBD2. The germline V gene encodes CDR1 SQVTM and CDR2 ANQGSEA. This CDR3 region has 16 residues. Trimming at V came to 4 bases and at J to 4 bases, leaving 12 bases not matched to a gene. The CDR3 protein is CSVVLLAATPYNEQFF. The CDR3 DNA follows: TGCAGCGTTGTTTTACTAGCGGCCACCCCTTACAATGAGCAGTTCTTC.

The V call is TRBV25-1, the J call TRBJ1-6; TRBD1 is a possible D gene (5 bases). Trimming took 2 bases from V and 13 from J, leaving 12 bases between them. Germline CDR1 MGHDK, CDR2 SYGVNS. CDR3 size: 13 residues. The CDR3 sequence: CASSEGASSPLHF. The DNA for the CDR3 is TGTGCCAGCAGTGAAGGGGCCAGCAGTCCCCTCCACTTT.